One sample yielded the 20 T cell receptor beta chains listed below, sequenced in a study of blood T cell repertoires in COVID-19. TCRdb's table, derived via immunoSEQ multiplex PCR, lists solely in-frame clones and lacks some. The sample yields 150,000 to 200,000 clones, more than 75% seen once. Sequencing used peripheral blood. Every receptor here comes from a man aged 40-50 years with active or convalescent COVID-19.

The chain couples TRBV6-5 to TRBJ2-7; 8 bases are shared with TRBD1. This CDR3 contains 13 residues. CDR1 is MNHEY, CDR2 SVGAGI, per germline. The ends lost 5 bases at V and 6 bases at J; junction bases unmatched: 6. The CDR3 is CASSRQGAFEQYF. CDR3 in DNA: TGTGCCAGCAGTCGGCAGGGGGCATTCGAGCAGTACTTC.

The chain joins TRBV11-2 to TRBJ2-1; 10 positions agree with TRBD2. Germline V gene lookup returns CDR1 SGHAT and CDR2 FQNNGV. There are 17 residues in the CDR3. Trimming took 4 bases from V and 2 from J; bases not matched to a gene: 8. The CDR3 DNA is TGTGCCAGCAGCTCTCCGGGACTAGCGCCCCCCTACAATGAGCAGTTCTTC. It yields the protein CASSSPGLAPPYNEQFF.

The chain carries TRBV2 and TRBJ2-7; D may be TRBD1 (5 bases). V was clipped by 4 bases and J by 2 bases, with 6 bases between them. The CDR3 runs 12 residues. Per germline, CDR1 SNHLY and CDR2 FYNNEI. CDR3 sequence: CASSGQTYEQYF. The CDR3 coding sequence is TGTGCCAGCAGTGGACAGACCTACGAGCAGTACTTC. Full variable domain (remainder filled in from reference TRBV2 and TRBJ2-7): EPEVTQTPSHQVTQMGQEVILRCVPISNHLYFYWYRQILGQKVEFLVSFYNNEISEKSEIFDDQFSVERPDGSNFTLKIRSTKLEDSAMYFCASSGQTYEQYFGPGTRLTVT.

This rearrangement joins TRBV5-4 to TRBJ2-1; 7 nucleotides match TRBD1. The CDR3 has 15 amino acids. Unmatched junction bases numbered 5, after V lost 0 bases and J lost 5 bases. CDR1 is SGHNT and CDR2 is YYREEE in the germline V gene (reference sequence). This chain's CDR3 is CASSLAKGGHNEQFF. CDR3 DNA: TGTGCCAGCAGCTTGGCTAAAGGGGGCCACAATGAGCAGTTCTTC.

CDR3 amino acids: CASSLAPGQGHNEQFF. The DNA for the CDR3 is TGTGCCAGCAGCTTAGCTCCGGGACAGGGTCACAATGAGCAGTTCTTC. The chain is built from TRBV7-6 and TRBJ2-1; the match to TRBD1 covers 9 bases. The CDR3 length is 16 residues. V shed 0 bases, J shed 5 bases, and the junction held 5 bases outside the gene matches. Germline-derived CDR1 and CDR2 are SGHVS and FNYEAQ.

The chain carries TRBV2 and TRBJ1-1; 8 nucleotides match TRBD1. The V gene's germline CDR1 is SNHLY and CDR2 FYNNEI. Unmatched junction bases numbered 13, after V lost 0 bases and J lost 4 bases. The CDR3 runs 18 residues. CDR3 residues: CASSEAWAGGWSGTEAFF. CDR3 sequence (DNA): TGTGCCAGCAGTGAAGCTTGGGCAGGGGGCTGGTCGGGCACTGAAGCTTTCTTT.

The rearrangement links TRBV2 to TRBJ1-1, with D perhaps TRBD1 (5 bases). V lost 6 bases to trimming and J lost 0 bases, with 14 bases between them. The germline CDR1 and CDR2 sequences are SNHLY and FYNNEI. The CDR3 contains 15 residues. This CDR3 reads CASSKLGVLNTEAFF. The CDR3 bases are TGTGCCAGCAGCAAGCTAGGGGTTCTGAACACTGAAGCTTTCTTT.

The chain combines TRBV2 with TRBJ2-7, with 9 bases that match TRBD1. V lost 0 bases, J lost 6 bases, and 3 bases stayed unmatched. The CDR3 is 14 amino acids. CDR1 SNHLY and CDR2 FYNNEI come from the germline V gene. The DNA for the CDR3 is TGTGCCAGCAGTGAAGCGGGACAGGGTCCCGAGCAGTACTTC. The encoded protein is CASSEAGQGPEQYF.

V is TRBV19 and J is TRBJ1-6; 9 bases are shared with TRBD1. The CDR3 is made up of 17 amino acids. CDR1 and CDR2 from the germline V gene are LNHDA and SQIVND (reference sequence). V lost 3 bases and J lost 8; bases outside the gene matches: 11. CDR3 in amino acids: CASSIVGPGQGYSPLHF. The DNA of the CDR3 is TGTGCCAGTAGTATTGTTGGGCCGGGACAGGGTTATTCACCCCTCCACTTT.

The chain carries TRBV28 and TRBJ2-7, with 8 bases aligning to TRBD1. CDR1 and CDR2 from the germline V gene are MDHEN and SYDVKM. This CDR3 is built from 14 residues. The V and J ends lost 3 bases and 5 bases, in that order; junction bases with no gene match: 6. The CDR3, as DNA: TGTGCCAGCAGTTTCTCGGACAGGGATCACGAGCAGTACTTC. Its translation is CASSFSDRDHEQYF.

The chain links TRBV12-5 to TRBJ2-7; 8 bases map to TRBD1. The CDR3 spans 17 residues. Looked up from germline, CDR1 is LGHNT and CDR2 is FRNRAP. V lost 2 bases to trimming and J lost 2 bases; unmatched junction nucleotides: 11. This CDR3 reads CASGLSTGDRSAYEQYF. The CDR3 bases are TGTGCTAGTGGTTTGTCAACTGGGGACAGGAGCGCCTACGAGCAGTACTTC. Variable domain in full (rest from reference TRBV12-5 and TRBJ2-7): DARVTQTPRHKVTEMGQEVTMRCQPILGHNTVFWYRQTMMQGLELLAYFRNRAPLDDSGMPKDRFSAEMPDATLATLKIQPSEPRDSAVYFCASGLSTGDRSAYEQYFGPGTRLTVT.

In this sample, this clone turned up once. This sequence joins TRBV5-4 and TRBJ2-7, with D possibly TRBD2 on 6 matching bases. Germline assignment: CDR1 SGHNT and CDR2 YYREEE (reference sequence). The CDR3 runs 13 residues. Trimming pared 4 bases from V and 6 bases from J, leaving 14 bases between. The chain's CDR3 is CASSGGSSREQYF. The CDR3 coding sequence is TGTGCCAGCAGCGGGGGGAGTAGCCGCGAGCAGTACTTC.

The V and J genes are TRBV7-9 and TRBJ2-7; D is perhaps TRBD2 (5 bases). This CDR3 is 12 amino acids long. V dropped 6 bases and J dropped 5 bases, with 11 bases sitting between them. The V gene's germline CDR1 is SEHNR and CDR2 FQNEAQ (reference sequence). CDR3 coding DNA: TGTGCCAGCAGGGGAGAAGGACACGAGCAGTACTTC. Translating gives CASRGEGHEQYF.

V is TRBV5-1 and J is TRBJ2-1; 9 positions match TRBD2. The germline V gene has CDR1 SGHRS and CDR2 YFSETQ. The length of the CDR3 is 18 residues. The ends lost 0 bases at V and 8 bases at J; junction bases unmatched: 15. The CDR3 sequence: CASSLDFSVRGGADEQFF. Written as DNA, the CDR3 is TGCGCCAGCAGCTTGGATTTTTCGGTTCGCGGGGGGGCGGATGAGCAGTTCTTC.

The V gene is TRBV18, the J gene TRBJ1-2; D not certain. The CDR3 is 12 residues long. V lost 4 bases and J 10 bases, leaving 13 bases between the germline ends. Germline lookup yields CDR1 KGHSH and CDR2 LQKENI. DNA for the CDR3: TGTGCCAGCTCACGAGGGATTGGGCTCTACACCTTC. It yields the protein CASSRGIGLYTF.

The chain joins TRBV18 to TRBJ1-4, with a weak D call TRBD1 (5 bases). Deletions cut 3 bases from V and 0 bases from J, with 20 bases between. CDR1 is KGHSH, CDR2 LQKENI, per germline. The CDR3 has 19 amino acids. CDR3 sequence: CASSPRQSQRTATNEKLFF. CDR3 nucleotides: TGTGCCAGCTCACCGAGACAGTCACAACGAACCGCAACTAATGAAAAACTGTTTTTT.

The CDR3 here is CASSYSTGLMNTIYF. Written as DNA, the CDR3 is TGTGCCAGCAGTTACTCCACAGGGTTAATGAACACCATATATTTT. The chain combines TRBV6-5 with TRBJ1-3; D is perhaps TRBD1 (6 bases). Trimming removed 0 bases from V and 7 bases from J, with 13 bases in between. The germline CDR1 and CDR2 sequences are MNHEY and SVGAGI. The CDR3 consists of 15 residues.

This sequence joins TRBV5-4 and TRBJ1-1, with 7 bases fitting TRBD1. CDR3 size: 14 residues. V was clipped by 2 bases and J by 5 bases; unmatched bases: 6. Germline loops: CDR1 SGHNT, CDR2 YYREEE (reference sequence). The CDR3 protein is CASSFEGGGTEAFF. CDR3 coding DNA: TGTGCCAGCAGCTTCGAAGGGGGCGGGACTGAAGCTTTCTTT.

With regard to this clone: A junction end diverges from the germline sequence, so it may reflect a read error. V is TRBV19 and J is TRBJ1-1; 7 bases are shared with TRBD1. From germline, CDR1 is LNHDA and CDR2 SQIVND (reference sequence). This CDR3 is 15 amino acids long. The CDR3 DNA is TGTGCCAGTAGAATAGGAGGGGGCAGGAACACTGAAGCTTTCTTT. As protein: CASRIGGGRNTEAFF.

This chain joins TRBV2 and TRBJ1-6; 7 bases line up with TRBD1. Per germline, CDR1 SNHLY and CDR2 FYNNEI. The CDR3 is 15 amino acids. The V gene end was trimmed by 6 bases and the J gene end by 6 bases; junction bases not matched to a gene: 8. CDR3 bases: TGTGCCAGCAGCCGAGGGGGCCGAATTAATTCACCCCTCCACTTT. It translates to CASSRGGRINSPLHF.